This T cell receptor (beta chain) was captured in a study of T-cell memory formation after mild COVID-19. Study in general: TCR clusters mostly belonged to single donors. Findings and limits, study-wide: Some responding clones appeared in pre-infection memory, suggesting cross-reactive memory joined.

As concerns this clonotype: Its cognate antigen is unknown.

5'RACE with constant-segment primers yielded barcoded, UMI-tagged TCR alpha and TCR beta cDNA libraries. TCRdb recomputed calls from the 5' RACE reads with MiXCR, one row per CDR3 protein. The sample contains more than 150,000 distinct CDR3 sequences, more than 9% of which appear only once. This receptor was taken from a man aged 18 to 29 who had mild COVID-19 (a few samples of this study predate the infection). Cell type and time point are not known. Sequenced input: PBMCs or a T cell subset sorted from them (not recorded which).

CDR3 loop: CASGDNTEAFF. Written as DNA, the CDR3 is TGTGCCAGCGGGGATAACACTGAAGCTTTCTTT. The J gene is TRBJ1-1, the V gene TRBV6-1; D unclear. The CDR3 is 11 amino acids. CDR1 is MNHNS and CDR2 is SASEGT in the germline V gene. The ends were cut back, 8 bases at V and 2 bases at J, with 6 bases in the middle.